Following are 20 T cell receptor beta chains from one sample sequenced in a study of T cells in Graves' hyperthyroidism and ophthalmopathy. The TCR beta CDR3 regions underwent amplification using RNA transcripts as the source. First-round RT-PCR targeting the TCR CDR3 was performed with the HTBI primer set. Each CDR3 protein gets one entry after TCRdb re-called the multiplex PCR reads with MiXCR. Found here are 500,000 or so distinct CDR3 sequences, 17% of them singletons; the top ten hold around 17%. Sequencing input: blood. Receptors originate from a woman aged 18-29 years with Graves' ophthalmopathy.

V gene TRBV29-1 combines with J gene TRBJ2-3; no firm D call. The CDR3 has 11 residues. CDR1 and CDR2 from the germline V gene are SQVTM and ANQGSEA. Trimming removed 7 bases at V and 6 bases at J, with 11 bases between. The CDR3 loop is CSGLLGDTQYF. CDR3 sequence (DNA): TGCAGCGGGCTCCTGGGGGATACGCAGTATTTT.

This clonotype was detected ten times or more. The rearrangement joins TRBV12-3 or TRBV12-4 to TRBJ1-2; D is possibly TRBD1 (5 bases). Trimming stripped 2 bases from V and 6 bases from J, with 7 bases between. The CDR3 sequence is 12 residues long. The CDR3 loop is CASSLYRNGYTF. The CDR3 bases are TGTGCCAGCAGTTTATACAGGAATGGCTACACCTTC.

DNA for the CDR3: TGTGCCAGCAGCTCAGCCCGGGGAGGGCCCACCCAAGAGACCCAGTACTTC. This translates into CASSSARGGPTQETQYF. J is TRBJ2-5 and V is TRBV5-5; 7 nucleotides align to TRBD2. The CDR3 contains 17 residues. V was clipped by 3 bases and J by 1 base; unmatched bases: 12. Germline V gene data show CDR1 as SGHKS and CDR2 as YYEKEE (reference sequence).

Ten or more counts support this clonotype. The chain has TRBV3-1 and TRBJ2-1; D ambiguous. Between the trimmed V and J ends, which lost 2 bases and 7 bases, there was a span of 9 bases. This CDR3 region has 13 residues. Germline V lookup: CDR1 LGHDT, CDR2 YNNKEL (reference sequence). CDR3 loop: CASSQWSVNEQFF. The CDR3 DNA reads TGTGCCAGCAGCCAATGGAGTGTGAATGAGCAGTTCTTC.

This clonotype occurred once. A much larger clone lies a single base off, so this may be a read error. The chain links TRBV20-1 to TRBJ2-5; TRBD1 might be the D (6 bases). V lost 6 bases and J 9 bases, leaving 23 bases between the germline ends. Germline lookup yields CDR1 DFQATT and CDR2 SNEGSKA (reference sequence). This CDR3 is built from 14 residues. The CDR3: CSATRDKRPEAQYF. The DNA for the CDR3 is TGCAGTGCAACCCGGGACAAACGACCGGAGGCCCAGTACTTC.

This rearrangement joins TRBV18 to TRBJ1-2, with D possibly being TRBD1 (6 bases). Germline-derived CDR1 and CDR2 are KGHSH and LQKENI. There are 17 residues in the CDR3. Trimming took off 3 bases at V and 4 bases at J, with 21 bases between the two ends. This CDR3 reads CASSPQQSHRDGYGYTF. CDR3 sequence (DNA): TGTGCCAGCTCACCCCAGCAGTCTCACAGGGACGGCTATGGCTACACCTTC.

This clonotype came up a few times. The rearrangement joins TRBV6-1 to TRBJ2-1, with TRBD2 identical over 9 bases. CDR3 length: 17 amino acids. CDR1 MNHNS and CDR2 SASEGT come from the germline V gene. After removal of 2 bases from V and 2 bases from J, the junction contained 7 bases not matched to a gene. The CDR3 is CASSEQWGTSPYNEQFF. The CDR3 DNA follows: TGTGCCAGCAGTGAACAGTGGGGGACTAGCCCCTACAATGAGCAGTTCTTC.

At least ten counts were recorded for this clonotype. The chain couples TRBV7-9 to TRBJ2-7, with D possibly being TRBD1 (6 bases). Trimming stripped 1 base from V and 0 bases from J, with 13 bases between. This CDR3 comprises 16 residues. In germline, CDR1 is SEHNR, CDR2 FQNEAQ (reference sequence). The CDR3 DNA is TGTGCCAGCAGCTTAGGAGACAGGTCCCTCTCCTACGAGCAGTACTTC. Protein: CASSLGDRSLSYEQYF.

This clonotype was counted many times. The chain combines TRBV28 with TRBJ2-5; possibly TRBD1 or TRBD2 for D (5 bases each). Between the trimmed V and J ends, which lost 5 bases and 2 bases, there was a span of 12 bases. Looked up from germline, CDR1 is MDHEN and CDR2 is SYDVKM. This CDR3 contains 14 residues. As DNA, the CDR3 is TGTGCCAGCAGTCCCGGGACGGATCAAGAGACCCAGTACTTC. It specifies CASSPGTDQETQYF. The full variable domain, with the rest looked up from reference TRBV28 and TRBJ2-5, is DVKVTQSSRYLVKRTGEKVFLECVQDMDHENMFWYRQDPGLGLRLIYFSYDVKMKEKGDIPEGYSVSREKKERFSLILESASTNQTSMYLCASSPGTDQETQYFGPGTRLLVL.

This clonotype was counted only a few times. Written as DNA, the CDR3 is TGTGCCAGCAGGGCGGGGGGCGGATCCAAAAACATTCAGTACTTC. This gives the protein CASRAGGGSKNIQYF. V and J are TRBV6-1 and TRBJ2-4; 8 nucleotides align to TRBD2. This CDR3 has 15 residues. V shed 6 bases, J shed 2 bases, and the junction held 6 bases outside the gene matches. Germline values: CDR1 MNHNS, CDR2 SASEGT.

This clonotype occurred many times. Here the CDR3 reads CSGGTGGNGELFF. CDR3 nucleotides: TGCAGCGGGGGGACAGGGGGCAACGGGGAGCTGTTTTTT. This sequence joins TRBV29-1 and TRBJ2-2; TRBD1 agrees at 12 bases. With 7 bases clipped from V and 7 bases from J, the junction kept 4 bases outside the gene matches. Per germline, CDR1 SQVTM and CDR2 ANQGSEA. The CDR3 spans 13 residues.

CDR3 DNA: TGTGCCAGCAAGGTAGACAAAGATGGTGAGCAGTTCTTC. Translated: CASKVDKDGEQFF. The gene calls are TRBV11-1 and TRBJ2-1; D not certain. In germline, CDR1 is SGHAT, CDR2 FQDESV (reference sequence). This CDR3 is 13 amino acids long. The V and J ends lost 7 bases and 9 bases respectively, with 16 bases between them.

This clonotype showed up many times. The chain couples TRBV28 to TRBJ2-7, with D hard to call. From germline, CDR1 is MDHEN and CDR2 SYDVKM. CDR3 length: 10 residues. V was shortened by 6 bases and J by 3 bases, with 3 bases between the two germline ends. This chain's CDR3 is CASRDYEQYF. CDR3 DNA: TGTGCCAGCAGGGACTACGAGCAGTACTTC. Supplemented by reference TRBV28 and TRBJ2-7, the full variable domain reads DVKVTQSSRYLVKRTGEKVFLECVQDMDHENMFWYRQDPGLGLRLIYFSYDVKMKEKGDIPEGYSVSREKKERFSLILESASTNQTSMYLCASRDYEQYFGPGTRLTVT.

This clonotype came up a few times. The chain recombines TRBV20-1 with TRBJ1-4, with TRBD1 matching over 7 bases. After removal of 5 bases from V and 7 bases from J, the junction contained 13 bases not matched to a gene. The germline V gene has CDR1 DFQATT and CDR2 SNEGSKA (reference sequence). CDR3 length equals 15 residues. CDR3 bases: TGCAGTGCTTACGACAGGGCCTCCCGAGGTGAAAAACTGTTTTTT. This gives the protein CSAYDRASRGEKLFF.

This clonotype was picked up many times. The chain is built from TRBV6-1 and TRBJ1-5; tentative D call: TRBD1 (5 bases). V lost 1 base and J lost 1, with 11 bases in between. The CDR3 spans 16 residues. From germline, CDR1 is MNHNS and CDR2 SASEGT. The CDR3: CASSEGGVVSNQPQHF. CDR3 bases: TGTGCCAGCAGTGAAGGGGGGGTTGTGAGCAATCAGCCCCAGCATTTT.

Here the CDR3 reads CASSRDRANTGELFF. The CDR3, as DNA: TGTGCCAGCTCACGGGACAGGGCGAACACCGGGGAGCTGTTTTTT. The chain has TRBV18 and TRBJ2-2; TRBD1 matches at 9 bases. The germline V gene encodes CDR1 KGHSH and CDR2 LQKENI. The V segment lost 4 bases and the J segment 0 bases; nucleotides outside the gene matches: 0. The CDR3 consists of 15 residues.

At least ten counts were recorded for this clonotype. The V call is TRBV2, the J call TRBJ1-1, with a tentative D call TRBD1 (5 bases). Per germline, CDR1 SNHLY and CDR2 FYNNEI. V dropped 2 bases and J dropped 1 base, with 8 bases sitting between them. The CDR3 is 14 residues long. CDR3: CASSEKGTNTEAFF. CDR3 bases: TGTGCCAGCAGTGAAAAGGGGACGAACACTGAAGCTTTCTTT.

A remark on this clonotype: A much larger clone sits a single nucleotide away, making a read error possible. The chain joins TRBV7-3 to TRBJ2-1; perhaps TRBD2 as D (5 bases). The CDR3 covers 14 residues. Germline V CDR1 and CDR2: SGHTA, FQGTGA. V lost 0 bases and J 8 bases, leaving 11 bases between the germline ends. The CDR3 sequence: CASSLTGGHDEQFF. Here the CDR3 DNA reads TGTGCCAGCAGCTTAACTGGCGGGCACGATGAGCAGTTCTTC.

The chain uses TRBV6-1 and TRBJ1-5; D perhaps matches TRBD1 (6 bases). V was shortened by 7 bases and J by 7 bases, with 17 bases between the two germline ends. CDR3 length equals 14 residues. The germline V gene encodes CDR1 MNHNS and CDR2 SASEGT. CDR3 coding DNA: TGTGCCAGCACCGACACAGGGAGAAGGCAGCCCCAGCATTTT. Translating it yields CASTDTGRRQPQHF.

This clonotype was found many times. The V call is TRBV28, the J call TRBJ1-3; D unclear. This CDR3 spans 15 amino acids. Trimming left V 2 bases short and J 3 bases short, with 11 bases between. Per germline, CDR1 MDHEN and CDR2 SYDVKM. CDR3 in DNA: TGTGCCAGCAGTTTACAGGATAGAGGTGGAAACACCATATATTTT. It encodes CASSLQDRGGNTIYF.